Following are 6 T cell receptor beta chains from one sample sequenced in a study of T-cell memory formation after mild COVID-19. TCRdb itself ran the 5' RACE reads through MiXCR, one entry per CDR3 protein. The table lists around 250,000 distinct CDR3 sequences, roughly 17% of them singletons, with roughly 25% in the top ten. The sequencing input was PBMCs or a T cell subset sorted from them (not recorded which). The receptors were gathered from a man between 18 and 35 years old who had mild COVID-19 (a few samples of this study predate the infection). Cell type and time point are not known.

This clonotype occurred a few times. The chain is built from TRBV12-3 or TRBV12-4 and TRBJ2-7, with 8 positions matching TRBD2. The CDR3 contains 15 residues. V was clipped by 7 bases and J by 1 base; unmatched bases: 9. The CDR3 DNA is TGTGCCAGCACTACGGGAGCGGGGGTTTCCTACGAGCAGTACTTC. Its translation: CASTTGAGVSYEQYF.

The rearrangement links TRBV6-6 to TRBJ1-5; D is unclear. Trimming removed 6 bases at V and 6 bases at J, with 9 bases between. Per germline, CDR1 MNHNY and CDR2 SVGAGI (reference sequence). The CDR3 contains 12 residues. For the CDR3, the DNA is TGTGCCAGCAGACTTTGGGTTCAGCCCCAGCATTTT. It encodes CASRLWVQPQHF.

The chain combines TRBV12-3 or TRBV12-4 with TRBJ2-3, with D possibly being TRBD1 (5 bases). This CDR3 has 16 residues. Trimming left V 6 bases short and J 0 bases short, with 16 bases between. The CDR3 nucleotides read TGTGCCAGCAGCTCCGATGTAGGGGTCAGCACAGATACGCAGTATTTT. Translating it yields CASSSDVGVSTDTQYF.

The chain combines TRBV15 with TRBJ1-1, with D unresolved. The CDR3 has 15 amino acids. Looked up from germline, CDR1 is LNHNV and CDR2 is YYDKDF (reference sequence). V was shortened by 0 bases and J by 0 bases, with 8 bases between the two germline ends. The CDR3 DNA reads as TGTGCCACCAGCAGAGATCCACGGATGAACACTGAAGCTTTCTTT. This gives the protein CATSRDPRMNTEAFF.

The chain couples TRBV7-2 to TRBJ2-5, with TRBD2 matching over 12 bases. Germline lookup yields CDR1 SGHTA and CDR2 FQGNSA. J was trimmed by 4 bases and V by 6 bases; bases with no gene match: 9. This CDR3 spans 16 amino acids. CDR3 loop: CASRSILAGGPETQYF. In DNA, the CDR3 is TGTGCCAGCAGATCTATACTAGCGGGGGGCCCAGAGACCCAGTACTTC.

This clonotype turned up a few times. The genes are TRBV28 and TRBJ2-1, with 8 nucleotides matching TRBD1. V trimming: 6 bases; J trimming: 6 bases; junction bases outside the gene matches: 7. The CDR3 sequence is 14 residues long. Per the germline V gene, CDR1 is MDHEN and CDR2 is SYDVKM. CDR3: CASRDPGQANEQFF. DNA of the CDR3: TGTGCCAGCAGAGACCCGGGACAGGCCAATGAGCAGTTCTTC.